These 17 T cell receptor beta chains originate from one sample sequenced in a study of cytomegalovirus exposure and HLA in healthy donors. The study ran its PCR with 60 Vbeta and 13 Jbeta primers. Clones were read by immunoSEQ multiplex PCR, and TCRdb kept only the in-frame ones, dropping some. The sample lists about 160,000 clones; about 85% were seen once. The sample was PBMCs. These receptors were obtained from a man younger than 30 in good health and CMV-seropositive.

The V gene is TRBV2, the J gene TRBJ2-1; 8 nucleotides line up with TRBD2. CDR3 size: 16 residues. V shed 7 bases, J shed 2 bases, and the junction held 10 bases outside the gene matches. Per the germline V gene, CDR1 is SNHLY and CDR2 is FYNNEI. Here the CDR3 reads CASKSSGGAAYNEQFF. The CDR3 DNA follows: TGTGCCAGCAAATCATCCGGGGGGGCAGCCTACAATGAGCAGTTCTTC.

CDR3 nucleotides: TGCAGCGTTTCGGACAGCTCTGGGGCCAACGTCCTGACTTTC. It encodes CSVSDSSGANVLTF. V and J are TRBV29-1 and TRBJ2-6, with D perhaps matching TRBD1 (6 bases). The germline CDR1 and CDR2 sequences are SQVTM and ANQGSEA. The CDR3 runs to 14 residues. With 5 bases removed from V and 0 bases from J, the gap between germline ends came to 8 bases. Full variable domain (missing parts from reference TRBV29-1 and TRBJ2-6): SAVISQKPSRDICQRGTSLTIQCQVDSQVTMMFWYRQQPGQSLTLIATANQGSEATYESGFVIDKFPISRPNLTFSTLTVSNMSPEDSSIYLCSVSDSSGANVLTFGAGSRLTVL.

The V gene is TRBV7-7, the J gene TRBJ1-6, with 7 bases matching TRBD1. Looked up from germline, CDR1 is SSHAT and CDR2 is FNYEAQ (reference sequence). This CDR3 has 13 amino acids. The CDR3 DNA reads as TGTGCGAGTGGTAGGGGGCGGAATTCACCCCTCCACTTT. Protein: CASGRGRNSPLHF.

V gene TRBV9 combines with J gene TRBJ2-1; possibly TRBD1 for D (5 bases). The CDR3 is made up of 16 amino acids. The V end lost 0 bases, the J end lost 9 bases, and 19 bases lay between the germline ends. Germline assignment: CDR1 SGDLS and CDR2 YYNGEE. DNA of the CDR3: TGTGCCAGCAGCGTAGATAGCAGGGTTAAATTTGGTGAGCAGTTCTTC. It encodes CASSVDSRVKFGEQFF.

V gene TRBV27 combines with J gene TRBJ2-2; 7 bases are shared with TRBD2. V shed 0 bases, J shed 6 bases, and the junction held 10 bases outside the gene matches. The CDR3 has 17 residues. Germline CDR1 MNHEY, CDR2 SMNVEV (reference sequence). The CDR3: CASSLSGTGLPAGELFF. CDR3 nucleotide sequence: TGTGCCAGCAGTTTATCTGGGACGGGACTACCGGCCGGGGAGCTGTTTTTT.

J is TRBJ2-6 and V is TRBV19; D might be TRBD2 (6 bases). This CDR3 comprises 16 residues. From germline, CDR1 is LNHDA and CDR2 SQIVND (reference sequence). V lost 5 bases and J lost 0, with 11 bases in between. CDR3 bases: TGTGCCAGTAGTCCGGGGGACTTCTCTGGGGCCAACGTCCTGACTTTC. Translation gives CASSPGDFSGANVLTF.

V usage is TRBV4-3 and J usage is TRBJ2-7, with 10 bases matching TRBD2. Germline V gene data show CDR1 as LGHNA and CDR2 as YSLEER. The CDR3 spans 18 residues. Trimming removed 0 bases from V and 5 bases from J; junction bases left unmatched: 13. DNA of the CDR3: TGCGCCAGCAGCCAAGAGCTACAAGATAGCGGGGGGAACCACGAGCAGTACTTC. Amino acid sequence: CASSQELQDSGGNHEQYF.

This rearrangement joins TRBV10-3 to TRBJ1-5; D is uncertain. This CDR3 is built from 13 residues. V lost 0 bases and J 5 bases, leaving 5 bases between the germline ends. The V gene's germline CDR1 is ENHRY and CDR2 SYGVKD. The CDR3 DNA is TGTGCCATCAGTGAGTCTGGAGATCAGCCCCAGCATTTT. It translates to CAISESGDQPQHF.

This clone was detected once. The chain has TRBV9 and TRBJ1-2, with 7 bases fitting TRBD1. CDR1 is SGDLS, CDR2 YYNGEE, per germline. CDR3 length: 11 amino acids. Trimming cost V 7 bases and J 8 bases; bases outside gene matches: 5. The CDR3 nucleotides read TGTGCCAGCGGGGACAGTCCGGGCTACACCTTC. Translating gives CASGDSPGYTF.

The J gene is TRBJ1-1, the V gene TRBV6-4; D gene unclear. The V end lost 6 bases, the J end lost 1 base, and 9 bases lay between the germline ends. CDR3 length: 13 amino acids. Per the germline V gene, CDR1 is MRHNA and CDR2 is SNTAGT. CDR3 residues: CASRAEENTEAFF. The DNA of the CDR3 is TGTGCCAGCAGAGCCGAGGAGAACACTGAAGCTTTCTTT.

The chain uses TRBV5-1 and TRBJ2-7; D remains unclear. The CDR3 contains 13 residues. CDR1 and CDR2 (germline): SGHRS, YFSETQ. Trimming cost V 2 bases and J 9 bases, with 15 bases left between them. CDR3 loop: CASSLIEYSGQYF. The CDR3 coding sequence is TGCGCCAGCAGCTTAATCGAGTACTCGGGGCAGTACTTC.

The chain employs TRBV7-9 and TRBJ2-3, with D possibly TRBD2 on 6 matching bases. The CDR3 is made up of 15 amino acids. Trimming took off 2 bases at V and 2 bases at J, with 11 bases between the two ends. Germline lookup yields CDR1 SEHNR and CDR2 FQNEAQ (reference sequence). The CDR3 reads CASSLIAETTDTQYF. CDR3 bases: TGTGCCAGCAGCTTAATAGCGGAGACCACAGATACGCAGTATTTT. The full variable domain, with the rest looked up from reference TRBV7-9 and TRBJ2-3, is DTGVSQNPRHKITKRGQNVTFRCDPISEHNRLYWYRQTLGQGPEFLTYFQNEAQLEKSRLLSDRFSAERPKGSFSTLEIQRTEQGDSAMYLCASSLIAETTDTQYFGPGTRLTVL.

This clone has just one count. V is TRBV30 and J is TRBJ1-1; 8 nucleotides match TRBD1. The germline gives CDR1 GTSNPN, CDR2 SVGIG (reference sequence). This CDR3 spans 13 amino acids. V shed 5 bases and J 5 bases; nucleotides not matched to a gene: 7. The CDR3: CAWQGQAQTEAFF. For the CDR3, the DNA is TGTGCCTGGCAGGGACAGGCCCAGACTGAAGCTTTCTTT. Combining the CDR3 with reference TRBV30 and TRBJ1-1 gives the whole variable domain SQTIHQWPATLVQPVGSPLSLECTVEGTSNPNLYWYRQAAGRGLQLLFYSVGIGQISSEVPQNLSASRPQDRQFILSSKKLLLSDSGFYLCAWQGQAQTEAFFGQGTRLTVV.

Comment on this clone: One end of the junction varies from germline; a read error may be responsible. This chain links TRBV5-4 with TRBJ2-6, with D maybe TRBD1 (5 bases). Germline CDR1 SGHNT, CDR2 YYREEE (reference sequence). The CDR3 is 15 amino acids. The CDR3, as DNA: TGTGCCAGCAGCTTGCCTCCCTCTGGGGCCAACGGCCTGACTTTC. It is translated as CASSLPPSGANGLTF.

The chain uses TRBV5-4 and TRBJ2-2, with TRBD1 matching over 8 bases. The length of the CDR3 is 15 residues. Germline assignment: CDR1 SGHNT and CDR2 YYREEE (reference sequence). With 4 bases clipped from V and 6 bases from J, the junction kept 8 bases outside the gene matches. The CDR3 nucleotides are TGTGCCAGCAGCCAGGGACAGGTCGGGGCCGGGGAGCTGTTTTTT. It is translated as CASSQGQVGAGELFF.

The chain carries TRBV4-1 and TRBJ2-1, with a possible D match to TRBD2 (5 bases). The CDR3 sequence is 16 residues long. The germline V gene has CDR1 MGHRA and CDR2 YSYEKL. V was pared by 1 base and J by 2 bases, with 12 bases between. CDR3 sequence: CASSQAQSGAYNEQFF. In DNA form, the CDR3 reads TGCGCCAGCAGCCAAGCGCAAAGCGGTGCCTACAATGAGCAGTTCTTC.

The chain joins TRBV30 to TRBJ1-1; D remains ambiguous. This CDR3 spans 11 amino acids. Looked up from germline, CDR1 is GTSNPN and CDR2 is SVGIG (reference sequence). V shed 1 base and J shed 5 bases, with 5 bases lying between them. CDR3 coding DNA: TGTGCCTGGAGTGCCCTGACTGAAGCTTTCTTT. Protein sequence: CAWSALTEAFF.